This is a list of T cell receptor beta chains from one sample in a study of T cells after yellow fever vaccination. Using its own MiXCR run on the 5' RACE reads, TCRdb lists one record per CDR3 protein. Among about 240,000 distinct CDR3 sequences, around 7% were seen once, and the ten largest hold roughly 0.9%. Sequences were derived from CD4+ T cells sorted from PBMCs, sampled 15 days after the yellow fever booster vaccination. Source of these receptors: a man under 40 who received the YFV17D yellow fever vaccine. Both conserved end residues are trimmed from each CDR3. The order of the fields is J gene, V gene, CDR3 protein.

J: TRBJ2-7
V: TRBV7-2
CDR3: ASSKVYEQY

J: TRBJ2-5
V: TRBV20-1
CDR3: SAGPLLETQY

J: TRBJ2-1
V: TRBV12-3/TRBV12-4
CDR3: ASIVAGGYNEQF

J: TRBJ1-2
V: TRBV4-3
CDR3: ASSQTGSANYGYT

J: TRBJ1-1
V: TRBV10-3
CDR3: AISEFQGGISEAF

J: TRBJ2-7
V: TRBV18
CDR3: ASSPLTGVLYEQY

J: TRBJ1-5
V: TRBV5-8
CDR3: ASSSGTDYQPQH

J: TRBJ2-3
V: TRBV5-1
CDR3: ASSRGQGIADTQY

J: TRBJ2-5
V: TRBV5-1
CDR3: ASSSTGFQETQY

J: TRBJ2-7
V: TRBV5-1
CDR3: ASSLAGDGIYEQY

J: TRBJ2-1
V: TRBV7-9
CDR3: ASSPRRTEVGNEQF

J: TRBJ2-5
V: TRBV14
CDR3: ASSHQQYQETQY

J: TRBJ1-3
V: TRBV29-1
CDR3: SVARGAGNTIY

J: TRBJ2-3
V: TRBV19
CDR3: ASSKGTGGVDTQY

J: TRBJ1-5
V: TRBV20-1
CDR3: SGGTGRDQPQH

J: TRBJ2-1
V: TRBV5-4
CDR3: ASSHGTDTYNEQF

J: TRBJ2-1
V: TRBV30
CDR3: AWSKDQEQF

J: TRBJ2-3
V: TRBV12-3/TRBV12-4
CDR3: ASSVTSGRGGDTQY

J: TRBJ1-3
V: TRBV20-1
CDR3: SASTRDRSSGNTIY

J: TRBJ2-2
V: TRBV10-2
CDR3: ASSEFTGELF

J: TRBJ2-1
V: TRBV4-3
CDR3: ASSRTMGEQF

J: TRBJ1-5
V: TRBV3-1
CDR3: ASSPGGVHQPQH

J: TRBJ1-2
V: TRBV29-1
CDR3: SVAQDLTSYGYT

J: TRBJ2-5
V: TRBV12-3/TRBV12-4
CDR3: ASGPTNQETQY

J: TRBJ2-7
V: TRBV13
CDR3: ASSRGTSFEQY

J: TRBJ2-6
V: TRBV20-1
CDR3: SARTGANVLT

J: TRBJ2-1
V: TRBV30
CDR3: AWNLASSYNEQF

J: TRBJ2-2
V: TRBV5-5
CDR3: ASSFVTANTGELF

J: TRBJ2-1
V: TRBV5-4
CDR3: AGFFMTGGYNEQF

J: TRBJ2-1
V: TRBV20-1
CDR3: SARDSQREFNEQF

J: TRBJ1-5
V: TRBV20-1
CDR3: SAMRDSRNQPQH

J: TRBJ2-7
V: TRBV7-9
CDR3: ASSLTSGYEQY

J: TRBJ2-5
V: TRBV28
CDR3: ASSLMGPTWLETQY

J: TRBJ2-3
V: TRBV5-1
CDR3: ASSGSGTSGSSTDTQY

J: TRBJ1-2
V: TRBV27
CDR3: ASSTLGAGLFNYGYT

J: TRBJ1-2
V: TRBV5-5
CDR3: ASRPTGSLYGYT

J: TRBJ2-7
V: TRBV7-6
CDR3: ASSPLSGQTYEQY

J: TRBJ2-7
V: TRBV20-1
CDR3: SAIFSGDSYEQY

J: TRBJ2-5
V: TRBV20-1
CDR3: SAALGGAETQY

J: TRBJ1-2
V: TRBV30
CDR3: ACPLRWQGYGYT

J: TRBJ1-4
V: TRBV12-3/TRBV12-4
CDR3: ASTTPTRTEKLF

J: TRBJ2-7
V: TRBV7-9
CDR3: ASNLAGAGYHEQY

J: TRBJ2-1
V: TRBV10-2
CDR3: ASTETGYRQGPYNEQF

J: TRBJ1-2
V: TRBV25-1
CDR3: ASSDSGGGRPSYGYT

J: TRBJ2-2
V: TRBV5-4
CDR3: ASSPIAGDTGELF

J: TRBJ2-7
V: TRBV5-1
CDR3: ASSRTSGSGFEQY

J: TRBJ2-1
V: TRBV24-1
CDR3: ATSDPSPWGSNEQF

J: TRBJ1-2
V: TRBV20-1
CDR3: SARMWGEDYGYT

J: TRBJ2-1
V: TRBV29-1
CDR3: SGGDYYNEQF

J: TRBJ2-7
V: TRBV16
CDR3: ASSQFRQAYEQY

J: TRBJ2-1
V: TRBV9
CDR3: ASSVASGRGEEQF

J: TRBJ2-1
V: TRBV10-2
CDR3: ASGNSYNEQF

J: TRBJ2-2
V: TRBV10-3
CDR3: AIKRDRNTGELF

J: TRBJ2-7
V: TRBV6-2/TRBV6-3
CDR3: ASSRLRGGSISYEQY

J: TRBJ2-7
V: TRBV20-1
CDR3: SATVTYEQY

J: TRBJ2-2
V: TRBV4-3
CDR3: ASSQAVGGELF

J: TRBJ2-1
V: TRBV4-3
CDR3: ASSSDRDYNEQF